These 12 T cell receptor beta chains were all obtained from the same sample, sequenced in a study of T cells after yellow fever vaccination. TCRdb ran MiXCR on the 5' RACE reads and lists one entry per CDR3 protein. The table shows around 67,000 distinct CDR3 sequences, with more than 5.5% occurring only once. The sample was CD8+ T cells sorted from PBMCs, taken 5 days after the first yellow fever vaccination. These receptors came from a man in his late teens or twenties who received the YFV17D yellow fever vaccine.

This chain joins TRBV10-3 and TRBJ2-5, with D hard to call. The CDR3 consists of 15 residues. Per the germline V gene, CDR1 is ENHRY and CDR2 is SYGVKD. V was pared by 0 bases and J by 2 bases, with 10 bases between. This chain's CDR3 is CAISESRLQQETQYF. For the CDR3, the DNA is TGTGCCATCAGTGAGTCCCGCTTGCAACAAGAGACCCAGTACTTC.

This clonotype has a handful of counts. V is TRBV10-3 and J is TRBJ2-1; either TRBD1 or TRBD2 may supply D (5 bases each). Trimming removed 8 bases from V and 4 bases from J, with 21 bases in between. CDR3 length: 16 amino acids. Germline assignment: CDR1 ENHRY and CDR2 SYGVKD. In DNA, the CDR3 is TGTGCCATCCAAACGGGGCCCACAGGACCTTACAATGAGCAGTTCTTC. Amino acids: CAIQTGPTGPYNEQFF.

The sample holds a few counts of this clonotype. The CDR3 reads CASSFDRSGANVLTF. The DNA of the CDR3 is TGTGCCAGCAGCTTCGACAGATCTGGGGCCAACGTCCTGACTTTC. V and J are TRBV9 and TRBJ2-6; tentative D call: TRBD1 (5 bases). CDR1 SGDLS and CDR2 YYNGEE come from the germline V gene. V was pared by 4 bases and J by 1 base, with 9 bases between. The CDR3 length is 15 residues. Supplemented by reference TRBV9 and TRBJ2-6, the full variable domain reads DSGVTQTPKHLITATGQRVTLRCSPRSGDLSVYWYQQSLDQGLQFLIQYYNGEERAKGNILERFSAQQFPDLHSELNLSSLELGDSALYFCASSFDRSGANVLTFGAGSRLTVL.

This clonotype was found a few times. This chain uses TRBV6-2 or TRBV6-3 with TRBJ1-1; a weak D match, TRBD1 (5 bases). Germline CDR1 reads MNHEY; CDR2 reads SVGEGT. Between the trimmed V and J ends, which lost 0 bases and 5 bases, there was a span of 7 bases. The CDR3 contains 13 residues. The CDR3 bases are TGTGCCAGCAGTTACTCTGGGGGTACTGAAGCTTTCTTT. It encodes CASSYSGGTEAFF.

This clonotype was picked up a small number of times. The chain couples TRBV4-1 to TRBJ2-7; 8 bases match TRBD2. V dropped 5 bases and J dropped 1; count of bases not matched to a gene: 4. CDR1 is MGHRA and CDR2 is YSYEKL in the germline V gene. This CDR3 is 14 amino acids long. The CDR3 sequence is CASSAPGGSYEQYF. The CDR3 DNA sequence: TGCGCCAGCAGCGCCCCGGGGGGGTCCTACGAGCAGTACTTC.

A note on this clonotype: At one boundary the junction diverges from the germline segment, which might be a read error. V gene TRBV5-6 combines with J gene TRBJ2-3; D ambiguous. CDR1 SGHDT and CDR2 YYEEEE come from the germline V gene. This CDR3 region has 13 residues. The CDR3 protein is CASSLGPTYTQYF. DNA of the CDR3: TGTGCCAGCAGTTTAGGCCCCACATATACGCAGTATTTT.

This chain connects TRBV7-2 to TRBJ2-3; possible D gene TRBD1, 6 bases. The CDR3 has 13 residues. Per the germline V gene, CDR1 is SGHTA and CDR2 is FQGNSA. The germline V and J ends were trimmed by 5 bases and 6 bases, with 12 bases remaining between them. The DNA of the CDR3 is TGTGCCAGCAGCAAACAGGGTTTTGATACGCAGTATTTT. It codes for CASSKQGFDTQYF. The variable domain in full, completed from reference TRBV7-2 and TRBJ2-3, reads GAGVSQSPSNKVTEKGKDVELRCDPISGHTALYWYRQSLGQGLEFLIYFQGNSAPDKSGLPSDRFSAERTGGSVSTLTIQRTQQEDSAVYLCASSKQGFDTQYFGPGTRLTVL.

As regards this clonotype: This likely comes from a read error, as the CDR3 has no conserved phenylalanine or tryptophan at its end. The DNA is omitted, as the CDR3 cannot be located on it reliably, and the CDR3 follows TCRdb's listing. The rearrangement joins TRBV6-2 or TRBV6-3 to TRBJ2-5; the D call in the table, TRBD1, was not verified against the DNA. The CDR3 is 11 amino acids in total, end residues counted. Germline lookup yields CDR1 MNHEY and CDR2 SVGEGT. The CDR3 sequence is CASSYGAALWV.

This chain links TRBV9 with TRBJ2-1; D is perhaps TRBD2 (7 bases). Germline CDR1 SGDLS, CDR2 YYNGEE. The CDR3 length is 16 residues. V was cut by 0 bases and J by 4 bases, with 14 bases left in between. In DNA form, the CDR3 reads TGTGCCAGCAGCGTAGGGGGGGGCGGGGCTTACAATGAGCAGTTCTTC. It yields the protein CASSVGGGGAYNEQFF. Variable domain in full (rest from reference TRBV9 and TRBJ2-1): DSGVTQTPKHLITATGQRVTLRCSPRSGDLSVYWYQQSLDQGLQFLIQYYNGEERAKGNILERFSAQQFPDLHSELNLSSLELGDSALYFCASSVGGGGAYNEQFFGPGTRLTVL.

Ten or more counts support this clonotype. V usage is TRBV7-2 and J usage is TRBJ2-1; 7 bases are a match to TRBD1. Germline V lookup: CDR1 SGHTA, CDR2 FQGNSA. The CDR3 totals 14 residues. V was clipped by 3 bases and J by 8 bases; unmatched bases: 7. CDR3 in DNA: TGTGCCAGCAGCTTCGGCAGGGGGTATGATGAGCAGTTCTTC. This sequence encodes CASSFGRGYDEQFF.

Ten or more counts support this clonotype. The chain uses TRBV20-1 and TRBJ1-4; D not resolved. The CDR3 loop spans 13 amino acids. Trimming shortened V by 6 bases and J by 0 bases, and 8 bases separated the two germline ends. The germline CDR1 and CDR2 sequences are DFQATT and SNEGSKA (reference sequence). DNA of the CDR3: TGCAGTGCCATCGATGCAACTAATGAAAAACTGTTTTTT. It specifies CSAIDATNEKLFF.

This clonotype was counted ten times or more. The CDR3 reads CASSLEAQAEQYV. CDR3 nucleotide sequence: TGTGCCAGCAGCTTAGAGGCACAGGCCGAGCAGTACGTC. This chain joins TRBV7-2 and TRBJ2-7; maybe TRBD1 (5 bases). Between the trimmed V and J ends, which lost 1 base and 6 bases, there was a span of 10 bases. The CDR3 is 13 amino acids. The germline V gene has CDR1 SGHTA and CDR2 FQGNSA.